This TCR beta chain stems from a study of T-cell memory formation after mild COVID-19 (dated by TCRdb to the early 2020s). With regard to the full study: TCR sequence clusters from the two donors were largely donor specific. The cohort was made up of two young adult volunteers, one female and one male, who were previously healthy. T-cell clones expanding and contracting after mild COVID-19 in two donors were tracked by longitudinal TCRalpha and TCRbeta repertoire sequencing.

PBMCs were isolated by Ficoll-Paque density gradient centrifugation. V is clipped by 0 bases and J by 1 base, and the sequence between their germline boundaries is 14 bases long. Taken from the germline V gene (reference sequence), the CDR1 and CDR2 loops are MNHNY and SVGAGI. CDR3 length: 17 amino acids, cysteine to phenylalanine. Only the CDR3 region is kept as DNA, spanning 51 bases read in frame from base 1. TCRdb names Illumina NovaSeq 6000 as the instrument used. cDNA libraries for TCRalpha and TCRbeta were prepared by 5'RACE using constant-segment primers, with sample barcodes and unique molecular identifiers added. RNA was extracted from every sample with Trizol reagent. The libraries were amplified in two PCR steps, and the second step added a second sample barcode and Illumina TruSeq adapters. The libraries were sequenced on an Illumina NovaSeq using 2 x 150 bp paired-end reads. The original methods were these. Reads were demultiplexed and collapsed into UMI-guided consensus sequences with migec v1.2.7. Using mixcr v2.1.11, the UMI consensuses were aligned to TRA and TRB V and J templates and assembled into clonotypes. Clonotypes were classified as expanded or contracted when called significant by both edgeR and NoisET, with noise models trained on biological replicates. For edgeR calls, a false discovery rate-adjusted p below 0.01 and a log2 fold-change threshold of 1 were applied. As an exploratory analysis of dynamics, PCA with hierarchical clustering was applied to max-normalized trajectories of the 1000 most abundant clonotypes. Separately sequenced CD4+ and CD8+ repertoires were used to assign the CD4 or CD8 phenotype of responding clones. The public sequencing data were trimmed at Q25 with fastp and processed into clonotypes with MiXCR by TCRdb, which kept only in-frame beta chains. Each CDR3 protein gets just one entry, which takes the most common genes and DNA from the rows behind it. TCRdb, not the original authors, processed these V and J calls. The sample contains more than 350,000 distinct CDR3 sequences, about 16% of them found a single time. The ten top clones hold about 22% of the sample.

The research as a whole found: Contracting CD4+ clones appeared mostly in the CM and EM memory subsets, whereas CD8+ clones were enriched in EMRA. Only a couple of mild cases were covered by the study, and larger cohorts that include severe cases with pre-infection samples were considered necessary. Clones contracting from day 15 to 85 had balanced CD4/CD8 phenotypes, while a second wave expanding from day 15 to 37 was biased towards CD4+. SARS-CoV-2 specificity of the second-wave clones peaking on day 37 was not confirmed. Some responding clones were found in pre-infection memory, which suggests that pre-existing cross-reactive memory T cells took part in the SARS-CoV-2 response.

Points on this clonotype: The clone's antigen remains unknown. The input lacks base qualities; no much larger clone sits a single base away.

The sequence is built from TRBV6-6 and TRBJ2-3; the D gene is possibly TRBD1, with 6 bases matching. Sequencing was done on a sample of PBMCs or a T cell subset sorted from them (not recorded which). The sequence came from a man aged 18 to 30 who had mild COVID-19 (a few samples of this study predate the infection). The sample titles of this study are shuffled in the database, so cell type and time point are left out; the donor was told from shared clones. In nucleotide form, the sequence is TGTGCCAGCAGTTACTCACAGGGCGCCCGAGGCACAGATACGCAGTATTTT. The resulting protein is CASSYSQGARGTDTQYF.